Described below is a single TCR beta chain sequence and its context. Its antigen is unidentified. This specimen belongs to a study of T cell responses to AZD1222 COVID-19 vaccine. Study-level points and caveats: A reported finding is that nearly half of spike-specific TCRs target unmutated variant regions. Clonal diversity was possibly underestimated, and white British individuals and females predominated among donors. Repertoire sampling occurred only after the peak T cell response.

The CDR3 runs 14 residues. V was pared by 6 bases and J by 5 bases, with 14 bases between. Germline lookup yields CDR1 KGHSH and CDR2 LQKENI. Using immunoSEQ multiplex PCR, the repertoire was profiled, and TCRdb retains in-frame clones only, with some absent. The data contain about 79,000 clones, about 92% of them seen just once; the ten biggest clones take up roughly 6.4%. This sequence originates from an adult in good health. This sequence joins TRBV18 and TRBJ2-4; D gene ambiguous. The input for sequencing was peripheral blood, taken on day 0 of MenACWY control vaccination. CDR3 protein: CASSPRGSENIQYF. The CDR3 DNA reads as TGTGCCAGCTCCCCGCGTGGCTCGGAAAACATTCAGTACTTC. Full variable domain (outside the CDR3, taken from reference TRBV18 and TRBJ2-4): NAGVMQNPRHLVRRRGQEARLRCSPMKGHSHVYWYRQLPEEGLKFMVYLQKENIIDESGMPKERFSAEFPKEGPSILRIQQVVRGDSAAYFCASSPRGSENIQYFGAGTRLSVL.